Below, one T cell receptor beta chain is given with its context. No antigen is known for it. The data were obtained in a study of shared clonotypes between healthy human individuals. Study context: Per-donor plates numbered three CD4 naive, three CD4 memory, two CD8 naive and one CD8 memory.

Study results and limitations: Having only a few donors restricted how much genetic and exposure-history diversity was captured. Tissues were not sampled, only blood, and their repertoires likely differ.

Germline loops: CDR1 MNHNS, CDR2 SASEGT. The V end lost 2 bases, the J end lost 8 bases, and 12 bases lay between the germline ends. The CDR3 has 13 amino acids. TCRdb keeps only in-frame clones here, not all; method: immunoSEQ multiplex PCR. The sample lists roughly 200,000 clones, 66% occurring once. This receptor was identified in a man aged 25 to 45 in good health. J is TRBJ1-2 and V is TRBV6-1, with D possibly TRBD1 on 5 matching bases. Sequencing was carried out using memory CD4+ T cells sorted from blood. Noted subset: CD45RA-negative fraction. This chain's CDR3 is CASSERPGGGYTF. Here the CDR3 DNA reads TGTGCCAGCAGTGAAAGACCGGGGGGGGGCTACACCTTC.